The 7 T cell receptor beta chains in this list originate from one sample, sequenced in a study of cytomegalovirus exposure and HLA in healthy donors. Primers included in the PCR were 60 Vbeta and 13 Jbeta primers. Here immunoSEQ multiplex PCR was the method, and the copy in TCRdb shows in-frame clones only, minus some. The data show about 130,000 clones, approximately 69% seen once. Sequencing was carried out using PBMCs. The receptors originated from a man in his forties in good health and CMV-seropositive.

The chain employs TRBV4-2 and TRBJ2-7; D is unclear. Germline V gives CDR1 LGHNA, CDR2 YNFKEQ. The CDR3 length is 12 residues. V shed 4 bases and J shed 2 bases, with 6 bases lying between them. The CDR3 here is CASSLSPYEQYF. In DNA form, the CDR3 reads TGTGCCAGCAGCCTGAGCCCCTACGAGCAGTACTTC.

V usage is TRBV28 and J usage is TRBJ1-5; D perhaps matches TRBD1 (5 bases). The CDR3 is made up of 14 amino acids. Trimming took 7 bases from V and 7 from J, leaving 17 bases between them. From germline, CDR1 is MDHEN and CDR2 SYDVKM. Here the CDR3 reads CASTVGGAGQPQHF. In nucleotides, the CDR3 is TGTGCCAGCACCGTGGGTGGGGCTGGACAGCCCCAGCATTTT.

The gene calls are TRBV10-2 and TRBJ1-1; 8 nucleotides align to TRBD1. The CDR3 is made up of 17 amino acids. Losses at the gene ends were 2 bases for V and 0 bases for J; bases not matched to a gene: 8. Per the germline V gene, CDR1 is WSHSY and CDR2 is SAAADI. The CDR3 DNA is TGCGCCAGCAGTGAGGGACAGGGAAGAGGTTTGAACACTGAAGCTTTCTTT. This sequence encodes CASSEGQGRGLNTEAFF.

The chain combines TRBV15 with TRBJ2-5, with TRBD1 as a possible D gene (7 bases). Trimming cost V 3 bases and J 0 bases, with 14 bases left between them. The CDR3 runs 16 residues. The V gene's germline CDR1 is LNHNV and CDR2 YYDKDF (reference sequence). CDR3 sequence: CATSRGRGADQETQYF. The CDR3 region has the DNA TGTGCCACCAGCAGGGGCAGGGGGGCCGACCAAGAGACCCAGTACTTC.

This clone was counted once. The genes are TRBV29-1 and TRBJ1-2; D is possibly TRBD1 (6 bases). The CDR3 covers 11 residues. V was clipped by 7 bases and J by 9 bases, with 15 bases between them. Germline CDR1 SQVTM, CDR2 ANQGSEA. In DNA, the CDR3 is TGCAGCGCGGAATCCAGGGGTAGCTACACCTTC. Translating gives CSAESRGSYTF.

Only one count was recorded for this clone. The V gene is TRBV6-5, the J gene TRBJ1-4, with D possibly matching TRBD1 (5 bases). This CDR3 is built from 15 residues. Per germline, CDR1 MNHEY and CDR2 SVGAGI. V was cut by 0 bases and J by 8 bases, with 13 bases left in between. The CDR3 loop reads CASSYSAQGREKLFF. The CDR3 DNA reads as TGTGCCAGCAGTTACTCGGCTCAGGGCAGGGAAAAACTGTTTTTT.

V and J are TRBV5-4 and TRBJ2-7; TRBD1 matches 8 bases. V lost 4 bases to trimming and J lost 4 bases; unmatched junction nucleotides: 10. The CDR3 runs to 15 residues. Germline V gives CDR1 SGHNT, CDR2 YYREEE (reference sequence). CDR3 DNA: TGTGCCAGCAGCCAACCGAACAGGGGGATTTACGAGCAGTACTTC. It specifies CASSQPNRGIYEQYF.